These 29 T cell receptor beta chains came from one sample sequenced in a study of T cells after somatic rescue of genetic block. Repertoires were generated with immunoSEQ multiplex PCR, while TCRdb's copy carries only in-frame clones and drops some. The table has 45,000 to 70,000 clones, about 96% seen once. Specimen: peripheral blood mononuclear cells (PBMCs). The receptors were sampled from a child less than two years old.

CDR3 sequence (DNA): TGTGCCAGCAGTGTGACGGCAACTAATGAAAAACTGTTTTTT. As protein: CASSVTATNEKLFF. V is TRBV6-5 and J is TRBJ1-4, with D unresolved. Germline V gives CDR1 MNHEY, CDR2 SVGAGI. V lost 5 bases to trimming and J lost 0 bases, with 7 bases between them. The CDR3 is made up of 14 amino acids.

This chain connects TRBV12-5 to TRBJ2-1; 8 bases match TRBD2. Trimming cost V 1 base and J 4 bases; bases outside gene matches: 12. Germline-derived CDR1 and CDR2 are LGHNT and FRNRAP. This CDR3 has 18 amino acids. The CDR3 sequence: CASGLESFAGGGYNEQFF. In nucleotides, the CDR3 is TGTGCTAGTGGTTTGGAGTCTTTCGCGGGAGGAGGTTACAATGAGCAGTTCTTC.

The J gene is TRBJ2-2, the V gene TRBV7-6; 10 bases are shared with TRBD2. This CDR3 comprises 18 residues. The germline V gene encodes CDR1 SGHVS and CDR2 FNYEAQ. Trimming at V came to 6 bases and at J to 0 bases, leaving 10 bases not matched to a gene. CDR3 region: CASSFRLAGTANTGELFF. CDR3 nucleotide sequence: TGTGCCAGCAGTTTTCGACTAGCGGGTACCGCGAACACCGGGGAGCTGTTTTTT.

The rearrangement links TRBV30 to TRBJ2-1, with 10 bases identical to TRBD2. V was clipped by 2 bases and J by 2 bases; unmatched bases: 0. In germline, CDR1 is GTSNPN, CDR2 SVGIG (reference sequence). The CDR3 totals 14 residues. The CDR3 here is CAWSSGRAYNEQFF. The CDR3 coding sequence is TGTGCCTGGAGTAGCGGGAGGGCCTACAATGAGCAGTTCTTC.

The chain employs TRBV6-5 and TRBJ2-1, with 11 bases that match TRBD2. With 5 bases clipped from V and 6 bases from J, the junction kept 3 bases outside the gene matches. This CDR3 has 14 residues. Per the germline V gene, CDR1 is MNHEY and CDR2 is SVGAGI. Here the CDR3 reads CASSRLAGGNEQFF. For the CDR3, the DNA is TGTGCCAGCAGTCGCCTAGCGGGAGGCAATGAGCAGTTCTTC.

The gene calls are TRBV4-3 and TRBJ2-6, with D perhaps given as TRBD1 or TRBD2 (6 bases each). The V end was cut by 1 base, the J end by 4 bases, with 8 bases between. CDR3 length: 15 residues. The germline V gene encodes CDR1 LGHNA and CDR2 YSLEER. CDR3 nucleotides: TGCGCCAGCAGCCAAGCGGGGGCGGGGGCCAACGTCCTGACTTTC. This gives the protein CASSQAGAGANVLTF.

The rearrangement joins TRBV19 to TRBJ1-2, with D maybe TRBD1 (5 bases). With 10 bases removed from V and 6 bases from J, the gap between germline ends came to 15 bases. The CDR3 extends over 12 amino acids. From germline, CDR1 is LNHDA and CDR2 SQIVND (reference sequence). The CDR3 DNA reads TGTGCCACCGAGGACATATTCCATGGCTACACCTTC. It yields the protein CATEDIFHGYTF.

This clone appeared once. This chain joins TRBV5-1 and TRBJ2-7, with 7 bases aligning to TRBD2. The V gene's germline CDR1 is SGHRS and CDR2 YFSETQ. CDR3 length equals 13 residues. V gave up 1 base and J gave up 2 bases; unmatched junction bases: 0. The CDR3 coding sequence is TGCGCCAGCAGCTTGACTAGCGCCTACGAGCAGTACTTC. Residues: CASSLTSAYEQYF.

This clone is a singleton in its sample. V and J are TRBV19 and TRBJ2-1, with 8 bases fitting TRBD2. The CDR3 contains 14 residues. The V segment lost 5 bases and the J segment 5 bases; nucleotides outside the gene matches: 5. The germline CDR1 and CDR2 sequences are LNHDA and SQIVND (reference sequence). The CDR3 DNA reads TGTGCCAGTAGTCCTATAGCGGGGAACAATGAGCAGTTCTTC. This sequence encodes CASSPIAGNNEQFF.

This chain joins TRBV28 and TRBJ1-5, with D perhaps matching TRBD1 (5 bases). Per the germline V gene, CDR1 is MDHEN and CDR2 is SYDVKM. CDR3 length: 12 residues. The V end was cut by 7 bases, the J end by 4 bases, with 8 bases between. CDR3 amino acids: CASIGGNQPQHF. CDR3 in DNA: TGTGCCAGCATCGGGGGGAATCAGCCCCAGCATTTT.

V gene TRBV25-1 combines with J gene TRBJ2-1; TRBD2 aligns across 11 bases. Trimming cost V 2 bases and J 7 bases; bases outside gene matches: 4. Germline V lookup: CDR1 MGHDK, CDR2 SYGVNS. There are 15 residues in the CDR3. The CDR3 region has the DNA TGTGCCAGCAGTGAAGTCATAGCGGGAGGGAATGAGCAGTTCTTC. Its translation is CASSEVIAGGNEQFF.

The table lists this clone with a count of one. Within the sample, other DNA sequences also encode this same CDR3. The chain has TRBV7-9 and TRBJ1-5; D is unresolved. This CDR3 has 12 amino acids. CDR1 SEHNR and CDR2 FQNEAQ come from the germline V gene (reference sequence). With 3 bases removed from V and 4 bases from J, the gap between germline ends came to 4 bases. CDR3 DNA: TGTGCCAGCAGCTTGGGGAATCAGCCCCAGCATTTT. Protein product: CASSLGNQPQHF.

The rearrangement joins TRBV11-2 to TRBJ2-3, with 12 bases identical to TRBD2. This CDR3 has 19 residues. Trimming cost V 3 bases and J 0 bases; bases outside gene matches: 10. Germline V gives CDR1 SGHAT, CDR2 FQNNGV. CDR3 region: CASSFPTSGRAASTDTQYF. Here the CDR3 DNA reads TGTGCCAGCAGCTTTCCGACTAGCGGGAGAGCCGCTAGCACAGATACGCAGTATTTT.

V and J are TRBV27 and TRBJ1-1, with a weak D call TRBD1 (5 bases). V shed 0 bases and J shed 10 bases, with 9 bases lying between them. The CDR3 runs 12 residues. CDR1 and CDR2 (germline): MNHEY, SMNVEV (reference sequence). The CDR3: CASSLSLGGAFF. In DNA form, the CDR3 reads TGTGCCAGCAGTTTATCGCTGGGGGGAGCTTTCTTT.

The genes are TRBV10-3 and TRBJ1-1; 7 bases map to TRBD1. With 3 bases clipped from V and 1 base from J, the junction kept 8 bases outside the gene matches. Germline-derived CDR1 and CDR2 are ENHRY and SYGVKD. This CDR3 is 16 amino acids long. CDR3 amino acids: CAISDSRRTGNTEAFF. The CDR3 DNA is TGTGCCATCAGTGATTCCCGCCGGACAGGGAACACTGAAGCTTTCTTT.

The CDR3 here is CASSQREQNEQFF. For the CDR3, the DNA is TGTGCCAGCAGCCAGCGGGAGCAAAATGAGCAGTTCTTC. This chain uses TRBV7-2 with TRBJ2-1, with TRBD2 matching over 8 bases. The V segment lost 5 bases and the J segment 7 bases; nucleotides outside the gene matches: 4. This CDR3 is built from 13 residues. CDR1 and CDR2 from the germline V gene are SGHTA and FQGNSA.

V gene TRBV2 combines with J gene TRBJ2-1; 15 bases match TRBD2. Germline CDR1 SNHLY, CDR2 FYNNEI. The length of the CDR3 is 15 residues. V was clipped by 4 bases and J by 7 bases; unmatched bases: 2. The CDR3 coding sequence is TGTGCCAGCAGTGGGACTAGCGGGAGGGCAAATGAGCAGTTCTTC. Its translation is CASSGTSGRANEQFF.

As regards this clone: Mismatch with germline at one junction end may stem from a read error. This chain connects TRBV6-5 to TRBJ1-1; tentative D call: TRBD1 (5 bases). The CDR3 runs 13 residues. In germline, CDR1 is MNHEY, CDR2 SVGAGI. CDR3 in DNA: TGTGCCAGCAGTTACTCAGACAGAACCCCTACGCTCTTT. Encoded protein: CASSYSDRTPTLF.

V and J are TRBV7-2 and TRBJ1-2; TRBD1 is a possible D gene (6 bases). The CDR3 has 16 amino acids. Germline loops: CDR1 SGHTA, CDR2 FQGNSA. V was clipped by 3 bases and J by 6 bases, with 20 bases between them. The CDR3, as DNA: TGTGCCAGCAGCTTTAACCTTCTCACAGGGAAGAATGGCTACACCTTC. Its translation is CASSFNLLTGKNGYTF.

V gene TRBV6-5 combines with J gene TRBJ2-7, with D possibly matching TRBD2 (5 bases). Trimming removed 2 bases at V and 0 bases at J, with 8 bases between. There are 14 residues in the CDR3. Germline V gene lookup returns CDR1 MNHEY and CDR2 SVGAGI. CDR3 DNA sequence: TGTGCCAGCAGTTACCGGGGTAGCTCCTACGAGCAGTACTTC. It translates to CASSYRGSSYEQYF.

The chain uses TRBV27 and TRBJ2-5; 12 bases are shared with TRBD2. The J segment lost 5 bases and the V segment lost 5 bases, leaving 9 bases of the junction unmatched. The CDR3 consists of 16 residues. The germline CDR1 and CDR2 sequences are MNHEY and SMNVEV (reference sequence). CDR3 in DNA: TGTGCCAGCAGTCCCCGACTAGCGGGAGAGTGGGAGACCCAGTACTTC. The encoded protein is CASSPRLAGEWETQYF.

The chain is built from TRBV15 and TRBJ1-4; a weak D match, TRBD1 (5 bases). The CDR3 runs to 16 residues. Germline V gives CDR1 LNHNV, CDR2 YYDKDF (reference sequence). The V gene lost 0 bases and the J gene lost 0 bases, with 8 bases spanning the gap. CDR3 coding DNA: TGTGCCACCAGCAGAGATCTCAGGGCAACTAATGAAAAACTGTTTTTT. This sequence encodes CATSRDLRATNEKLFF.

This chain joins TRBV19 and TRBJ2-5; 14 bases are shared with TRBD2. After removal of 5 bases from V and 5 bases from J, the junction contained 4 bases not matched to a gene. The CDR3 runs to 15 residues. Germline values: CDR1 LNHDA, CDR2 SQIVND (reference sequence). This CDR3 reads CASSATSGRAETQYF. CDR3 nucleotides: TGTGCCAGTAGTGCGACTAGCGGGAGGGCGGAGACCCAGTACTTC.

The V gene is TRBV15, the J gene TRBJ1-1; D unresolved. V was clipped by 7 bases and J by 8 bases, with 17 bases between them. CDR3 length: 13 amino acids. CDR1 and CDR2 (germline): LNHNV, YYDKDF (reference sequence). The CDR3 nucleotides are TGTGCCACCACGGATAGGGCGATCCCCGAAGCTTTCTTT. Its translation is CATTDRAIPEAFF.

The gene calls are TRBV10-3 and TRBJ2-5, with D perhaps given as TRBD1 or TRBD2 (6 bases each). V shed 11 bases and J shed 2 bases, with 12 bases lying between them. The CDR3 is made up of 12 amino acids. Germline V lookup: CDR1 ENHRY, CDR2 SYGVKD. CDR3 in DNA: TGTGCCGCTGGGGGGCGGCAAGAGACCCAGTACTTC. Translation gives CAAGGRQETQYF.

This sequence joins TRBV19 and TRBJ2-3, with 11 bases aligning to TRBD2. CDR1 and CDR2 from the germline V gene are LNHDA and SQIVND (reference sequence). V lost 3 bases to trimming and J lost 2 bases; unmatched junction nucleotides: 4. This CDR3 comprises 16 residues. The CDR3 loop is CASSIRLAGITDTQYF. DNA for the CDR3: TGTGCCAGTAGTATCCGACTAGCGGGAATCACAGATACGCAGTATTTT.

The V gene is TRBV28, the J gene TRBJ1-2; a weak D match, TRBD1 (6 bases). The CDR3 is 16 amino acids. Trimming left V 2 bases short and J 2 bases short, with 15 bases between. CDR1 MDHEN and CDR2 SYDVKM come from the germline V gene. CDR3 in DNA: TGTGCCAGCAGTTTACCCCAGGGGATAGTCAACTATGGCTACACCTTC. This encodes CASSLPQGIVNYGYTF.

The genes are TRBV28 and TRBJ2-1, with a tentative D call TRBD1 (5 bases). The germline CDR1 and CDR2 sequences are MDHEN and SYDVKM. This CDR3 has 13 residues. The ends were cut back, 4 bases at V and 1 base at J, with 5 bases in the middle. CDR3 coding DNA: TGTGCCAGCAGTTGGACATCCTACAATGAGCAGTTCTTC. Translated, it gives CASSWTSYNEQFF.

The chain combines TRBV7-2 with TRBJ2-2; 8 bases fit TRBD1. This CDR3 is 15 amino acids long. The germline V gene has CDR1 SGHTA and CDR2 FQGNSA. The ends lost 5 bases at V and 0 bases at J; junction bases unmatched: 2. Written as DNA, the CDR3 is TGTGCCAGCAGCATACAGGGGGCGAACACCGGGGAGCTGTTTTTT. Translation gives CASSIQGANTGELFF.